The clone carrying this TCR beta chain showed up many times. Its cognate antigen is unknown. This entry is derived from a study of T cells after yellow fever vaccination. Across the whole study: The authors prepared low-cell-number fractions using SMART-Seq v4 Ultra Low Input.

5'RACE template switching generated TCR cDNA, adding a universal primer site and UMIs. In TCRdb, the 5' RACE reads were re-called with MiXCR into one record per CDR3 protein. The sample includes approximately 330,000 distinct CDR3 sequences, around 13% of them seen just once. This CDR3 region has 11 residues. The ends were cut back, 5 bases at V and 8 bases at J, with 9 bases in the middle. From germline, CDR1 is SGHTA and CDR2 FQGNSA. Notes on the study in general: When the response was secondary, it was weaker but reached its peak faster, day 5 versus 15. Researchers cautioned that FACS-sorted repertoires could harbor abundant clonotypes contaminating from the bulk population.

This material consisted of CD4+ T cells sorted from PBMCs, taken 15 days after the yellow fever booster vaccination. This sequence joins TRBV7-2 and TRBJ2-5, with D possibly being TRBD1 (6 bases). The origin of this receptor is a man aged 18-30 years who received the YFV17D yellow fever vaccine. CDR3 protein: CASSLQGTQYF. CDR3 coding DNA: TGTGCCAGCAGCCTACAGGGAACCCAGTACTTC.